This TCR beta chain was captured by sequencing in a study of CD8+CD57+ T cells in acquired aplastic anemia. Overall study context: The DNA of sorted CD4+ and CD8+ cells averaged roughly 3 ug. Healthy-donor CD4+ cells averaged approximately 9.8 million reads.

There are a few counts of this clonotype. Its antigen remains unknown. Study-level points and caveats: CD8+ Simpson's diversity showed no significant patient-control difference.

Germline CDR1 is SQVTM and CDR2 is ANQGSEA. The CDR3 has 15 amino acids. Trimming left V 7 bases short and J 0 bases short, with 16 bases between. TCR beta VDJ and CDR3 were profiled, and genomic DNA was the template. TCRdb independently ran MiXCR on the reads; one entry per CDR3 protein. The data contain some 120,000 distinct CDR3 sequences, 48% of them singletons. The receptor comes from a human donor in good health, serving as a control. This rearrangement joins TRBV29-1 to TRBJ2-1, with D possibly matching TRBD1 (5 bases). Sequencing input: sorted CD4+, CD8+, or CD8+CD57+ T cells (not recorded which) from PBMCs. As DNA, the CDR3 is TGCAGCGCCGACAGTGGTCGGAGCTCCTACAATGAGCAGTTCTTC. It codes for CSADSGRSSYNEQFF.